The source of this T cell receptor (beta chain) is a study of TIL therapy for anti-PD-1-resistant metastatic lung cancer. Whole-study context: Patients had a median age of approximately 56 years (range roughly 38-75). Half of patients were current or former smokers.

This CDR3 is built from 11 residues. V was shortened by 0 bases and J by 7 bases, with 6 bases between the two germline ends. The germline gives CDR1 SQVTM, CDR2 ANQGSEA. The immunoSEQ assay was v3. Repertoires were generated with immunoSEQ multiplex PCR, while TCRdb's copy carries only in-frame clones and drops some. This repertoire shows 14,000 to 15,000 clones, about 82% found once; its top ten account for roughly 0.9%. Time point specified: pre-treatment sample, taken before nivolumab and TIL therapy. Enrollment ran from October 2017 to early 2020. Here the sequenced sample was blood, taken at baseline. The clonotype originates from a person between 25 and 79 years old with non-small cell lung cancer. The J gene is TRBJ1-1, the V gene TRBV29-1; D unclear. CDR3 amino acids: CSVEELGEAFF. CDR3 coding DNA: TGCAGCGTTGAAGAGCTGGGTGAAGCTTTCTTT. Using reference TRBV29-1 and TRBJ1-1 for the parts outside the CDR3, the full variable domain is SAVISQKPSRDICQRGTSLTIQCQVDSQVTMMFWYRQQPGQSLTLIATANQGSEATYESGFVIDKFPISRPNLTFSTLTVSNMSPEDSSIYLCSVEELGEAFFGQGTRLTVV.